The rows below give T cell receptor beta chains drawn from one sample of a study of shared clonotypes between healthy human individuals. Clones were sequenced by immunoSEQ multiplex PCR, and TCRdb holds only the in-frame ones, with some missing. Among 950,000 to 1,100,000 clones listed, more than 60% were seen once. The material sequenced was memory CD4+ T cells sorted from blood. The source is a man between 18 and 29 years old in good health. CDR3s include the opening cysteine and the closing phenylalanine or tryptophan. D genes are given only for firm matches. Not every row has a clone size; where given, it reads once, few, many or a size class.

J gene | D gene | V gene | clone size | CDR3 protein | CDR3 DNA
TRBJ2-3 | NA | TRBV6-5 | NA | CASSYGVGRTDTQYF | TGTGCCAGCAGTTACGGGGTGGGAAGGACAGATACGCAGTATTTT
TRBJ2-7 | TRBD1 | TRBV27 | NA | CASSVRDRLSYEQYF | TGTGCCAGCAGTGTCCGGGACAGGCTCTCCTACGAGCAGTACTTC
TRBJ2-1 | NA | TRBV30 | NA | CAWKGENEQFF | TGTGCCTGGAAGGGGGAAAATGAGCAGTTCTTC
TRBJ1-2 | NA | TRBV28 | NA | CASSLGGVRGYTF | TGTGCCAGCAGTTTGGGGGGGGTGCGTGGCTACACCTTC
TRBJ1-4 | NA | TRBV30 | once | CAWSGQGTEKLFF | TGTGCCTGGAGTGGGCAGGGCACTGAAAAACTGTTTTTT
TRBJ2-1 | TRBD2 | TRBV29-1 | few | CSGRTSGGAEQFF | TGCAGCGGTCGGACTAGCGGGGGCGCTGAGCAGTTCTTC
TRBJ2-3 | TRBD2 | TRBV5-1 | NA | CASSDSGVYTDTQYF | TGCGCCAGCAGCGACAGCGGGGTTTACACAGATACGCAGTATTTT
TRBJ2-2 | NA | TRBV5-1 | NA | CASSLDQVDTGELFF | TGCGCCAGCAGCTTGGATCAGGTCGACACCGGGGAGCTGTTTTTT
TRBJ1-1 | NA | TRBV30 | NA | CAWSPLRLTNTEAFF | TGTGCCTGGAGTCCCCTCCGACTGACGAACACTGAAGCTTTCTTT
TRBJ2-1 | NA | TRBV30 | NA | CAYNEQFF | TGTGCCTACAATGAGCAGTTCTTC
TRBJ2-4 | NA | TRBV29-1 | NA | CSVELAKNIQYF | TGCAGCGTTGAACTAGCCAAAAACATTCAGTACTTC
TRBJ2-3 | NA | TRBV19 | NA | CASSIGGVGDTQYF | TGTGCCAGTAGTATAGGAGGCGTGGGAGATACGCAGTATTTT
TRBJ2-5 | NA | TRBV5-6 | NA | CASSMGLVRNGETQYF | TGTGCCAGCAGCATGGGACTCGTTCGAAACGGGGAGACCCAGTACTTC
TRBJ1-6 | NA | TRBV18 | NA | CASSPLERGINSPLHF | TGTGCCAGCTCACCACTCGAACGAGGGATTAATTCACCCCTCCACTTT
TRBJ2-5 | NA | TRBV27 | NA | CASSFMGGETQYF | TGTGCCAGCAGTTTCATGGGGGGCGAGACCCAGTACTTC
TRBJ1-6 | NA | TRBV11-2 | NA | CASLNQVGTLNSPLHF | TGTGCCAGCCTTAACCAGGTCGGGACACTTAATTCACCCCTCCACTTT
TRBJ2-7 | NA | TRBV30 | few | CAWSQDEQYF | TGTGCCTGGAGTCAGGACGAACAGTACTTC
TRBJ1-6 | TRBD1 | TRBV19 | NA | CASTAGGSNSPLHF | TGTGCCAGTACCGCAGGGGGATCTAATTCACCCCTCCACTTT
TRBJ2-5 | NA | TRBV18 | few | CASSPGQETQYF | TGTGCCAGCTCACCAGGCCAAGAGACCCAGTACTTC
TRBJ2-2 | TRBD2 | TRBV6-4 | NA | CASSSTSGSTGELFF | TGTGCCAGCAGTTCCACTAGCGGGAGCACCGGGGAGCTGTTTTTT